These T cell receptor beta chains were read from a single sample in a study of cytomegalovirus exposure and HLA in healthy donors. Some clones are missing from TCRdb's copy, which holds only in-frame ones; the method was immunoSEQ multiplex PCR. The repertoire includes 130,000 or so clones, 6.5% to 9.5% of them detected once, and around 6% sits in the top ten. Sequencing input: PBMCs. The receptors stem from a woman aged 40 to 49 in good health and CMV-seropositive. Each CDR3 is given with its conserved first and last residue. A D gene is named only where the DNA matches it firmly. Some rows have no size entry. The others give once, few or many, or a class for an expanded clone.

TRBD1	TRBV30	.	TRBJ1-1	CAWRSRTGVITEAFF	TGTGCCTGGAGAAGTAGGACAGGGGTAATAACTGAAGCTTTCTTT
TRBD2	TRBV2	few	TRBJ2-1	CASSTTSGAGEQFF	TGTGCCAGCAGTACGACTAGCGGGGCCGGTGAGCAGTTCTTC
.	TRBV7-9	.	TRBJ2-7	CASSSLGTEYEQYF	TGTGCCAGCAGCTCCCTGGGCACGGAATACGAGCAGTACTTC
TRBD2	TRBV5-4	.	TRBJ2-1	CASSLELAGYNEQFF	TGTGCCAGCAGCTTGGAGCTAGCGGGGTACAATGAGCAGTTCTTC
.	TRBV6-5	many	TRBJ2-7	CASSYSGQGKSEQYF	TGTGCCAGCAGTTACTCCGGGCAGGGAAAAAGCGAGCAGTACTTC
.	TRBV9	.	TRBJ2-7	CASSVDVQFYEQYF	TGTGCCAGCAGCGTAGATGTCCAGTTCTACGAGCAGTACTTC
TRBD2	TRBV6-4	few	TRBJ2-1	CASSGLAGEGNEQFF	TGTGCCAGCAGTGGACTAGCGGGGGAGGGCAATGAGCAGTTCTTC
TRBD1	TRBV20-1	.	TRBJ2-3	CSARTGDTQYF	TGCAGTGCTCGGACAGGGGATACGCAGTATTTT
.	TRBV27	.	TRBJ2-2	CASTPLGGLTGELFF	TGTGCCAGCACCCCCTTGGGCGGACTCACCGGGGAGCTGTTTTTT
.	TRBV5-4	.	TRBJ2-7	CASSFQSGTDFYEQYF	TGTGCCAGCAGCTTCCAATCCGGGACTGATTTTTACGAGCAGTACTTC
.	TRBV6-4	.	TRBJ1-5	CASSPVGGQPQHF	TGTGCCAGCAGTCCGGTAGGGGGACAGCCCCAGCATTTT
.	TRBV15	few	TRBJ1-1	CATSRDRGGNTEAFF	TGTGCCACCAGCAGAGACCGCGGGGGGAACACTGAAGCTTTCTTT
.	TRBV7-9	few	TRBJ2-2	CASSLDARGQNTGELFF	TGTGCCAGCAGCTTAGATGCCCGGGGTCAGAACACCGGGGAGCTGTTTTTT
.	TRBV7-8	.	TRBJ1-2	CASSFSGNYGYTF	TGTGCCAGCAGCTTTTCAGGAAACTATGGCTACACCTTC
.	TRBV7-9	few	TRBJ1-1	CASSLFPGEAFF	TGTGCCAGCAGCTTATTCCCCGGTGAAGCTTTCTTT
TRBD2	TRBV7-6	few	TRBJ2-1	CASRRGGGYNEQFF	TGTGCCAGCAGGCGCGGGGGGGGGTACAATGAGCAGTTCTTC
TRBD1	TRBV5-1	.	TRBJ2-2	CASSGDRGTGELFF	TGCGCCAGCAGCGGTGACAGGGGGACCGGGGAGCTGTTTTTT
.	TRBV6-5	.	TRBJ2-5	CASQPAETGEETQYF	TGTGCCAGCCAACCGGCCGAGACAGGAGAAGAGACCCAGTACTTC
.	TRBV28	.	TRBJ1-5	CASTSPPGGRSSNQPQHF	TGTGCCAGCACCTCTCCCCCGGGGGGGAGGAGTAGCAATCAGCCCCAGCATTTT
TRBD2	TRBV14	few	TRBJ2-1	CASSLSGGANEQFF	TGTGCCAGCAGCCTTAGCGGGGGGGCGAATGAGCAGTTCTTC
TRBD1	TRBV4-2	few	TRBJ1-2	CASSPRDRDIYGYTF	TGTGCCAGCAGCCCCCGGGACAGGGACATCTATGGCTACACCTTC
TRBD2	TRBV4-1	.	TRBJ2-5	CASSQLGTSGLTSQETQYF	TGCGCCAGCAGCCAGCTCGGGACTAGCGGACTAACGTCCCAAGAGACCCAGTACTTC
.	TRBV7-8	few	TRBJ2-5	CASSYSTSVWETQYF	TGTGCCAGCAGCTATTCGACATCCGTTTGGGAGACCCAGTACTTC
TRBD1	TRBV27	.	TRBJ1-2	CASSPDFGQGLYGYTF	TGTGCCAGCAGTCCAGATTTCGGACAGGGCCTCTATGGCTACACCTTC
TRBD1	TRBV5-4	.	TRBJ2-2	CASSYGTEVTGELFF	TGTGCCAGCAGTTACGGGACAGAAGTTACCGGGGAGCTGTTTTTT
TRBD2	TRBV5-1	few	TRBJ2-7	CASSFGGATYEQYF	TGCGCCAGCAGCTTCGGGGGGGCAACCTACGAGCAGTACTTC
.	TRBV7-9	few	TRBJ2-7	CASSLGQRGHEQYF	TGTGCCAGCAGCTTAGGTCAGAGAGGCCACGAGCAGTACTTC
TRBD1	TRBV28	.	TRBJ2-5	CASRVDRRQETQYF	TGTGCCAGCAGAGTGGACAGGAGACAAGAGACCCAGTACTTC